The rows below give T cell receptor beta chains drawn from one sample of a study of blood T cell repertoires in COVID-19. Data came from immunoSEQ multiplex PCR; TCRdb stores just in-frame clones and leaves some out. In the table there are over 85,000 clones, about four fifths of which are singletons. The sequenced sample was peripheral blood. The origin of the receptors is a human donor in a cohort sampled during active COVID-19. Both conserved end residues are trimmed from each CDR3. The order of the fields is CDR3 protein, D gene, V gene. A D gene is named only where the DNA matches it firmly.

ASSPDRGQGETQY TRBD1 TRBV5-6
ASSFDSDYEQY NA TRBV5-1
ASSSSGRAVDTQY TRBD2 TRBV5-1
ASSLRRDQETQY NA TRBV7-9
ASSEVPSSGRETQY TRBD2 TRBV2
ASSLVFSGMGNQPQH NA TRBV7-2
ASSLGLAGLNEQF TRBD2 TRBV7-8
ASSPRSLAETAFTRYQETQY TRBD2 TRBV4-1
SASAGQGFNEQF TRBD1 TRBV20-1
ASSLEVGANTGELF NA TRBV5-1
ASSSQDFGGTEAF NA TRBV27
ASGFEAGGYNEQF TRBD1 TRBV12-5
ASSAGLAGAGYYYNEQF TRBD2 TRBV2
ASTSSREPTPYGYT NA TRBV19
ASSRTPSGWEAF NA TRBV27
ASRSPGQGADTQY TRBD1 TRBV28
ASSSGQNYGYT TRBD1 TRBV13
ASSSGVSGNTIY NA TRBV5-4